This TCR beta chain was retrieved from a study of Tregs in tolerant kidney transplant recipients. Whole-study findings and limits: Nucleotide sequences could not be compared across some patients' samples due to primer changes. Donor-specific Treg expansion exceeded global Treg expansion in tolerant patients, suggesting antigen drive. Biological reproducibility was not directly addressed, but technical replication error appeared minimal.

This clone has only one observation. Its antigen is not identified. The data were produced by immunoSEQ multiplex PCR, yet TCRdb's version contains in-frame clones alone and is incomplete. The sample has roughly 70,000 clones; about 90% are singletons. Recipients received nonmyeloablative bone marrow transplants from related graft donors, with transient mixed chimerism. Unstimulated regulatory T cells (CD4+CD25+CD127-), CD4+CD25- non-regulatory cells, CD4 and CD8 cells were FACS-sorted from thawed PBMCs. The TCR sequence derives from a human patient who received a combined kidney and bone marrow transplant. Some T cells may originate from the graft donor. The sequences come from CD4+ T cells from blood (PBMCs), collected 6 months after the transplant.

This CDR3 reads CASSSLRGGKVLQFF. The CDR3 nucleotides read TGTGCCAGCAGTTCCCTGCGCGGGGGCAAAGTTCTCCAGTTCTTC. This sequence joins TRBV27 and TRBJ2-1; D is perhaps TRBD2 (7 bases). There are 15 residues in the CDR3. Germline CDR1 and CDR2: MNHEY and SMNVEV (reference sequence). The V and J ends lost 4 bases and 13 bases respectively, with 23 bases between them.